Listed below are T cell receptor beta chains from one sample, sequenced in a study of post-analysis software for immune sequencing data. TCRdb passed the PCR reads through MiXCR, listing each CDR3 protein once. The table lists about half a million distinct CDR3 sequences, around a third of them singletons. Sequences were obtained from blood. The receptors originated from a girl aged 2 to 17 with multiple sclerosis. The CDR3 runs from the conserved cysteine through the conserved F or W. D genes are given only for firm matches. Expanded clones get a size class; other rows say once, few or many, or leave the size out.

TRBV6-1,NA,TRBJ2-1,NA,CVSSRELAGVFSYNEQFF,TGTGTCAGCAGTAGGGAACTAGCAGGGGTTTTCTCCTACAATGAGCAGTTCTTC
TRBV5-5,NA,TRBJ1-2,TRBD1,CASSRQGPDGYTF,TGTGCCAGCAGTAGACAGGGTCCGGATGGCTACACCTTC
TRBV27,few,TRBJ2-1,TRBD2,CASSLLTSGGANNEQFF,TGTGCCAGCAGTCTCCTCACTAGCGGGGGGGCAAACAATGAGCAGTTCTTC
TRBV9,few,TRBJ2-3,NA,CASSWGANRGTDTQYF,TGTGCCAGCAGCTGGGGGGCGAATCGTGGCACAGATACGCAGTATTTT
TRBV5-1,many,TRBJ2-7,NA,CASSLGEAYEQYF,TGCGCCAGCAGCTTGGGAGAAGCCTACGAGCAGTACTTC
TRBV7-8,NA,TRBJ2-1,TRBD2,CASSSRTSGVYNEQFF,TGTGCCAGCAGCTCCCGGACTAGCGGGGTGTACAATGAGCAGTTCTTC
TRBV6-6,NA,TRBJ1-5,NA,CASRIMGVQPQHF,TGTGCCAGCAGGATAATGGGGGTCCAGCCCCAGCATTTT
TRBV18,NA,TRBJ1-3,NA,CASSPDTAGNTIYF,TGTGCCAGCTCACCGGACACAGCTGGAAACACCATATATTTT
TRBV18,NA,TRBJ1-5,NA,CASSPAGDQPQHF,TGTGCCAGCTCACCGGCCGGGGATCAGCCCCAGCATTTT
TRBV14,NA,TRBJ1-2,NA,CASSPTGFPNYGYTF,TGTGCCAGCAGCCCTACAGGCTTCCCTAACTATGGCTACACCTTC
TRBV12-5,few,TRBJ1-1,TRBD1,CASGLGQGGNTEAFF,TGTGCTAGTGGTTTGGGACAGGGGGGGAACACTGAAGCTTTCTTT
TRBV12-3/TRBV12-4,few,TRBJ2-1,NA,CASSPLMELEQFF,TGTGCCAGCAGTCCCCTCATGGAGCTTGAGCAGTTCTTC
TRBV20-1,few,TRBJ2-1,NA,CSASTGGSDNEQFF,TGCAGTGCTAGTACTGGGGGCTCGGACAATGAGCAGTTCTTC
TRBV10-3,few,TRBJ2-1,TRBD2,CAISGGVAGGSGSSYNEQFF,TGTGCCATCAGTGGTGGGGTAGCGGGGGGCTCCGGCAGCTCCTACAATGAGCAGTTCTTC
TRBV5-6,few,TRBJ2-5,NA,CASSSGWRVLLEETQYF,TGTGCTAGCAGCTCCGGCTGGAGGGTTTTACTGGAAGAGACCCAGTACTTC
TRBV20-1,NA,TRBJ2-5,TRBD2,CSETSGETQYF,TGCAGTGAGACTAGCGGAGAGACCCAGTACTTC
TRBV25-1,NA,TRBJ2-3,TRBD1,CASSDTGGLTDTQYF,TGTGCCAGCAGTGATACAGGGGGTTTGACAGATACGCAGTATTTT
TRBV4-2,once,TRBJ2-1,TRBD2,CASSQEMSGAGRGEQFF,TGTGCCAGCAGCCAAGAAATGTCCGGGGCGGGGAGGGGTGAGCAGTTCTTC
TRBV10-3,many,TRBJ2-7,NA,CAITDTSSYEQYF,TGTGCCATCACCGACACGAGCTCCTACGAGCAGTACTTC